Each of the 2 T cell receptor delta chains below was sequenced from the same sample in a study of gamma delta lymphoproliferative disorders and STAT genes. Sequencing used genomic DNA taken from PBMCs of patients and controls. TCRdb reapplied CATT to the multiplex PCR reads. The repertoire holds under 900 delta-chain clones, with under 3% as singletons. The sequenced sample was blood. The source is a human donor in good health.

This clone came up many times. This probably arose from a read error, given a far larger clone one base away. Distinct nucleotide sequences in the sample also encode this CDR3. The chain joins TRDV1 to TRDJ1; 10 bases are shared with TRDD3. This CDR3 is 21 amino acids long. Per the germline V gene, CDR1 is TSWWSYY and CDR2 is QGS. The CDR3 DNA is TGTGCCCTTGGGGATCCCCCTCTGGCATGGGGGATACTCAGGTACACCGATAAACTCATCTTT. The encoded protein is CALGDPPLAWGILRYTDKLIF.

This clone has only a few counts. V and J are TRDV2 and TRDJ1; D may be TRDD2 (5 bases). Germline lookup yields CDR1 GEAIGNYY and CDR2 EKD. The ends were cut back, 3 bases at V and 3 bases at J, with 13 bases in the middle. The CDR3 consists of 14 residues. CDR3 residues: CACDALLSSDKLIF. CDR3 nucleotides: TGTGCCTGTGACGCCTTACTTTCCTCCGATAAACTCATCTTT.